Below, 9 T cell receptor beta chains from the same sample are listed, as sequenced in a study of metastatic and nonmetastatic thyroid tumors. TCRdb re-processed the PCR reads through MiXCR. The table shows 6,500 to 9,000 clones, with 26% occurring only once. Until they underwent thyroid surgery, no patient had received any treatment. Sequencing was performed on adjacent normal tissue. The source is a female donor with papillary thyroid cancer or a benign thyroid nodule (not recorded which). Some clones in this sample may be carry-over from other donors' samples.

This clone occurred a few times. The genes are TRBV7-2 and TRBJ2-7; 12 bases align to TRBD2. Germline CDR1 is SGHTA and CDR2 is FQGNSA. With 5 bases clipped from V and 3 bases from J, the junction kept 5 bases outside the gene matches. The CDR3 totals 15 residues. The CDR3 sequence: CASSIGLAGIYEQYF. CDR3 nucleotide sequence: TGTGCCAGCAGCATCGGACTAGCGGGAATCTACGAGCAGTACTTC.

This clone is classed as medium-sized. J is TRBJ2-3 and V is TRBV6-1; no clear D. The CDR3 has 15 amino acids. The V and J ends lost 1 base and 4 bases respectively, with 12 bases between them. The germline gives CDR1 MNHNS, CDR2 SASEGT. The CDR3 here is CASSEVWVGSDTQYF. The CDR3 region has the DNA TGTGCCAGCAGTGAAGTTTGGGTTGGTTCAGATACGCAGTATTTT.

In its sample, this clone was seen a few times. The chain has TRBV4-1 and TRBJ2-2; D gene ambiguous. Trimming removed 0 bases from V and 2 bases from J, with 4 bases in between. There are 14 residues in the CDR3. Germline V lookup: CDR1 MGHRA, CDR2 YSYEKL. The CDR3 region has the DNA TGCGCCAGCAGCCAAGATTACAACACCGGGGAGCTGTTTTTT. This gives the protein CASSQDYNTGELFF.

The rearrangement links TRBV7-9 to TRBJ1-1; D gene ambiguous. V lost 5 bases and J 6 bases, leaving 7 bases between the germline ends. The CDR3 consists of 11 residues. CDR1 is SEHNR, CDR2 FQNEAQ, per germline (reference sequence). CDR3 sequence (DNA): TGTGCCAGCAGCCGACAACCTGAAGCTTTCTTT. Its translation is CASSRQPEAFF.

This clone was counted at least ten times. This chain uses TRBV10-3 with TRBJ1-4, with a possible D match to TRBD1 (5 bases). V was trimmed by 2 bases and J by 0 bases, leaving 16 bases between them. CDR1 ENHRY and CDR2 SYGVKD come from the germline V gene. The CDR3 is 18 residues long. CDR3 region: CAISEGKGSGATNEKLFF. DNA for the CDR3: TGTGCCATCAGTGAGGGGAAGGGTTCGGGGGCAACTAATGAAAAACTGTTTTTT.

The rearrangement joins TRBV12-3 or TRBV12-4 to TRBJ1-1; no firm D call. The ends were cut back, 6 bases at V and 1 base at J, with 6 bases in the middle. The CDR3 spans 12 residues. The DNA for the CDR3 is TGTGCCAGCAGGGAAAAGAACACTGAAGCTTTCTTT. It codes for CASREKNTEAFF.

The chain has TRBV20-1 and TRBJ1-6; no reliable D call. This CDR3 comprises 12 residues. Germline V CDR1 and CDR2: DFQATT, SNEGSKA (reference sequence). Deletions cut 3 bases from V and 9 bases from J, with 9 bases between. The chain's CDR3 is CSASDGPSPLHF. CDR3 nucleotides: TGCAGTGCTAGTGATGGGCCTTCACCCCTCCACTTT.

V and J are TRBV20-1 and TRBJ1-2, with 8 bases aligning to TRBD1. J gave up 4 bases and V 3 bases, and 10 bases lay outside the gene matches. There are 15 residues in the CDR3. CDR1 DFQATT and CDR2 SNEGSKA come from the germline V gene (reference sequence). CDR3 DNA: TGCAGTGCTAGCTTATTCGGGACAGGATCCTATGGCTACACCTTC. It specifies CSASLFGTGSYGYTF.

The chain couples TRBV20-1 to TRBJ1-5; no definite D call. V gave up 2 bases and J gave up 7 bases, with 18 bases separating them. The CDR3 runs 15 residues. Per germline, CDR1 DFQATT and CDR2 SNEGSKA (reference sequence). CDR3 DNA: TGCAGTGCTAGACAATCAATCGGGGATCAACAGCCCCAGCATTTT. This translates into CSARQSIGDQQPQHF.